This T cell receptor (beta chain) was sequenced in a study of regulatory T cells in long-lasting Graves disease (dated by TCRdb to the early 2020s). About the study as a whole: Antithyroid drugs had been taken for less than 3 months by newly diagnosed Graves' disease patients. Persistent Graves' disease patients were compared with newly diagnosed Graves' disease patients by peripheral blood TCR sequencing and RNA sequencing. The study was conducted in China and was registered as a clinical trial. A total of around 35 samples underwent TCR sequencing: about 13 from persistent and about 20 from newly diagnosed Graves' disease patients.

This clonotype was observed a few times. What antigen it recognizes has not been identified. Base-call qualities are not available, and no considerably larger clone is one nucleotide away. Study-wide conclusions, independent of this receptor: TRBV28, TRBJ1-2 and TRBJ2-5 were preferentially used in persistent disease, while TRBV20-1 and TRBJ2-1 were favored in newly diagnosed disease. The authors noted that the small sample size was a limitation that may lower accuracy. Peripheral blood alone was examined, since thyroid tissue, which constituted the primary lesion, could not be accessed. A larger number of public clonotypes was shared among persistent patients (under 3,000) than among newly diagnosed patients (roughly 980). Sequencing and analysis were limited to the TCR beta chain. Compared with newly diagnosed patients, patients with persistent Graves' disease had lower TCR Shannon entropy and fewer highly expanded clones, which suggests clonal expansion.

The time point label for this specimen denotes: newly diagnosed GD, antithyroid drugs for less than 3 months. For both TCR sequencing and RNA sequencing, RNA was extracted from PBMCs using TRIzol. The diagnosis of Graves' disease followed American Thyroid Association guidelines. The patients came from an endocrinology department in Xi'an, China. Each patient gave 9 to 10 milliliters of peripheral blood, collected in an EDTA anticoagulant tube. Ficoll Paque Plus density gradient separation was used to isolate PBMCs, and no further T cell sorting was performed. An Agilent 2100 Bioanalyzer and agarose gel were used to check RNA quality, while a NanoDrop 2000 measured RNA concentration. The CDR3, from cysteine to phenylalanine, totals 19 residues. The DNA shown is the 57-base CDR3, in frame from base 1. The germline V gene sets CDR1 to KGHDR and CDR2 to SFDVKD. Trimming accounts for 0 bases at V and 1 base at J, while the number of junction bases matched to no gene is 4.

The library was prepared using multiplex PCR. Sequencing instrument: Illumina HiSeq 4000. To build TCR beta libraries, CDR3 regions were amplified by Arm-PCR using iRepertoire HTBI primers. Before sequencing, the PCR products underwent gel purification. Turning to the authors' computational methods: Gene usage analysis of CDR3 amino acid clonotypes used the 60 to 80 TRBV and approximately 13 TRBJ segments found across samples. Filtered high-quality paired reads were merged into contigs using COPE and FqMerger. Contigs were aligned with BLAST to IMGT TRBV, TRBD and TRBJ reference genes, and CDR3 was defined per IMGT. Any clonotype with a frequency above 0.1% was counted as a highly expanded clone. Repertoire diversity was measured by Shannon entropy, and V-J evenness by the Gini coefficient. A clonotype was considered public if more than one individual shared it. Through fastp at Q25 and MiXCR, TCRdb rebuilt clones from the public reads, retaining in-frame beta chains. Rows matching on CDR3 protein sequence are summarized as one entry with the most common DNA and genes. TCRdb, not the authors, supplied the V and J calls. The sample yields roughly 420,000 distinct CDR3 sequences; around a sixth were counted once. Approximately 22% of the sample is in the top ten clones.

This clonotype was obtained from a female donor with Graves disease. This specimen consisted of peripheral blood mononuclear cells (PBMCs), obtained at new diagnosis, from a patient treated with antithyroid drugs. The chain is encoded by TRBV24-1 joined to TRBJ2-2; a stretch of 13 junction bases matches TRBD2. The DNA is as follows: TGTGCCACCAGTGATTTGCTCGGGACTAGCGGGGAGAACACCGGGGAGCTGTTTTTT. It encodes CATSDLLGTSGENTGELFF.